This TCR beta chain was captured in a study of T cell repertoires in ileal Crohn's disease. Study results and caveats: Clonal expansions were more frequent in active smokers than non-smokers at surgery.

A remark on this clone: Antigen specificity is unknown.

Produced via immunoSEQ multiplex PCR; TCRdb's table is partial and in-frame only. The data hold 15,000 to 20,000 clones, with roughly 91% observed a single time. Patients were adults with ileal or ileocolonic Crohn's disease needing resection. Trimming took 4 bases from V and 7 from J; bases not matched to a gene: 6. CDR1 and CDR2 (germline): SGHAT, FQNNGV. CDR3 length: 13 amino acids. The rearrangement joins TRBV11-2 to TRBJ2-7; TRBD1 matches at 8 bases. The sequenced sample consisted of ileal tissue. The receptor was derived from an adult with Crohn's disease. The CDR3 protein is CASSYGTGGEQYF. CDR3 bases: TGTGCCAGCAGCTACGGAACAGGGGGTGAGCAGTACTTC.